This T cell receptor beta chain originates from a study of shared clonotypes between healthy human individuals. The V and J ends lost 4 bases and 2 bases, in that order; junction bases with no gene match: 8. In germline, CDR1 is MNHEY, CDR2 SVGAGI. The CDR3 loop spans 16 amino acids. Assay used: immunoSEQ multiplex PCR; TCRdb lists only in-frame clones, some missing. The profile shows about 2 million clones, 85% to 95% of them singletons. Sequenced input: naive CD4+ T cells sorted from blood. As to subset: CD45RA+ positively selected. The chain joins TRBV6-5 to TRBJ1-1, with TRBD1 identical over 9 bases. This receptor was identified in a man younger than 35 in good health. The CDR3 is CASSSGNRGRNTEAFF. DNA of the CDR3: TGTGCCAGCAGTTCCGGGAACAGGGGGCGTAACACTGAAGCTTTCTTT.